Listed below are T cell receptor beta chains from one sample, sequenced in a study of tumor-infiltrating lymphocytes in primary liver carcinoma. A single record per CDR3 protein comes from TCRdb applying MiXCR to the multiplex PCR reads. The sample holds about 330,000 distinct CDR3 sequences, around 60% seen once. Sequenced input: peripheral blood. These TCRs come from a man between 40 and 49 years old with primary liver carcinoma and hepatitis B virus infection. Both conserved end residues are part of each CDR3. The D gene is left open where the match is weak. Not all rows give a size; the values are once, few, many and, for expanded clones, a class.

D | size | J | V | DNA | CDR3
TRBD2 | once | TRBJ2-1 | TRBV11-2 | TGTACCAGCAGTAAGGGACTAGCGGGAGCGCAGTTTTTC | CTSSKGLAGAQFF
NA | NA | TRBJ1-2 | TRBV11-2 | TGTGCAAGCACCGTAGACGAGGGGCAAGATGACTACACCTTC | CASTVDEGQDDYTF
NA | few | TRBJ1-1 | TRBV10-3 | TGTGCCATCAGTGAGATGACTCGGGGGACTGAAGCTTTCTTT | CAISEMTRGTEAFF
NA | NA | TRBJ1-4 | TRBV5-1 | TGCGCCAGCAGCGTGGCGGACAGTCCAACTAATGAAAAACTGTTTTTT | CASSVADSPTNEKLFF
NA | many | TRBJ1-1 | TRBV7-3 | TGTGCCAGCAGTAGGCAGGGGAACACTGAAGCTTTCTTT | CASSRQGNTEAFF
NA | NA | TRBJ1-4 | TRBV5-1 | TGCGCCAGCAACTTGAGTGGCCGAACAACTAATGAAAAACTGTTTTTT | CASNLSGRTTNEKLFF
NA | many | TRBJ1-6 | TRBV4-2 | TGTGCCAGCAGCCAAGATGATCGGTCACCCCTCCACTTT | CASSQDDRSPLHF
TRBD1 | NA | TRBJ2-5 | TRBV29-1 | TGCAGCGTTTCGGACAGGGCGCGCGAAGAGACCCAGTACTTC | CSVSDRAREETQYF
TRBD2 | NA | TRBJ2-2 | TRBV10-2 | TGCGCCAGCAGGGGACTAACGGGAACCTGGGAGCTGTTTTTT | CASRGLTGTWELFF
TRBD1 | few | TRBJ2-5 | TRBV30 | TGTGCCTGGAGTGTTACAGGGGGGTATCGGACCCAGTACTTC | CAWSVTGGYRTQYF
NA | NA | TRBJ2-3 | TRBV5-4 | TGTGCCAGCAGCTTAAGCGGAACCAAAGATACGCAGTATTTT | CASSLSGTKDTQYF
TRBD1 | many | TRBJ2-3 | TRBV5-1 | TGCGCCAGCAGCCCACGAGGACAGGGGAGCACAGATACGCAGTATTTT | CASSPRGQGSTDTQYF
NA | NA | TRBJ1-6 | TRBV10-3 | TGTGCCATCAGTGTCGAGGGAGGGAATTCACCCCTCCACTTT | CAISVEGGNSPLHF
TRBD2 | many | TRBJ2-4 | TRBV5-4 | TGTGCCAGCAGCGGGGGGGACATTCAGTACTTC | CASSGGDIQYF
NA | NA | TRBJ2-7 | TRBV5-1 | TGCGCCAGCAGCTTGCGGACTGATCCACGTTTTGAGCAGTACTTC | CASSLRTDPRFEQYF
TRBD1 | few | TRBJ2-1 | TRBV12-5 | TGTGCTAGTGGTTTGTACCCAGGGGGCCGCAGTAGCTCCTACAATGAGCAGTTCTTC | CASGLYPGGRSSSYNEQFF
TRBD2 | NA | TRBJ2-1 | TRBV12-3/TRBV12-4 | TGTGCCAGCAGTTCGGGACTAGCGGGTGCATATGAGCCGTTCTTC | CASSSGLAGAYEPFF
NA | once | TRBJ2-5 | TRBV11-2 | TGTGCCAGCAGCCTTGTATCTGTCGCAGGGACCCAGTACTTC | CASSLVSVAGTQYF
TRBD2 | NA | TRBJ2-5 | TRBV11-2 | TGTACAAGCAGCTTTGGACTAGCGGGAGGGCCCGGCCAGACCCAGTACTTC | CTSSFGLAGGPGQTQYF
TRBD2 | NA | TRBJ2-5 | TRBV7-3 | TGTGCCTCATCCTGCCCGACTAGCGGATGCTTC | CASSCPTSGCF
TRBD2 | many | TRBJ2-5 | TRBV4-3 | TGCGCCAGCAGCCAAGGTAGCGGGAGGAAAGAGACCCAGTACTTC | CASSQGSGRKETQYF
NA | NA | TRBJ2-1 | TRBV12-3/TRBV12-4 | TGTGCCAGCAGTTCGGCGAATGAGCAGTTCTTC | CASSSANEQFF
NA | NA | TRBJ2-5 | TRBV4-1 | TGCGCCAGCAGCCACGATCGGGCAGGGCTTTCAGAGACTCAGTACTTC | CASSHDRAGLSETQYF
TRBD1 | many | TRBJ1-3 | TRBV6-1 | TGTGCCAGCAGTGGCGACAGGGGATCTGGAAACACCATATATTTT | CASSGDRGSGNTIYF
NA | few | TRBJ1-4 | TRBV10-3 | TGTGCCATCAGTGACTCAGGGACGGACGGTGAAAAACTGTTTTTT | CAISDSGTDGEKLFF
NA | once | TRBJ2-5 | TRBV11-2 | TGTGCCAGCAGCTTAGCGAGGCTAGTCCTGGGAAAAAAAGGGACCCAATACTTC | CASSLARLVLGKKGTQYF
NA | NA | TRBJ2-3 | TRBV11-2 | TGTGCCAGCAGCTCGACACAGGATGCTCAGTATTTT | CASSSTQDAQYF
NA | NA | TRBJ2-7 | TRBV11-1 | TGTGTCAGAAACTCAAGAGGAAATAACTACGAGCAGTACTTC | CVRNSRGNNYEQYF
TRBD2 | NA | TRBJ2-7 | TRBV5-1 | TGCGCCAGCAGCACCGGGACGGCGGGAGCTAGCGGCTACGAGCAGTACTTC | CASSTGTAGASGYEQYF
TRBD1 | many | TRBJ2-7 | TRBV29-1 | TGCAGCGCGTTACAGGGGGACTTCGAGCAGTACTTC | CSALQGDFEQYF
TRBD1 | few | TRBJ2-7 | TRBV5-1 | TGCGCCAGCAGCCTGGCCGGGACAGGGAGCTCCTACGAGCAGTACTTC | CASSLAGTGSSYEQYF
NA | NA | TRBJ2-5 | TRBV11-1 | TGTGCCAGTAGCTCTGCCCCCGGGGTCCAAGAGACCCAGTACTTC | CASSSAPGVQETQYF
TRBD1 | NA | TRBJ2-7 | TRBV4-1 | TGCGTCAGCAGCCTACTATCCCAGGGGGCGAAGCAGTACTTC | CVSSLLSQGAKQYF
NA | NA | TRBJ2-5 | TRBV4-2 | TGTGCCAGCAGCCCGGGACTCCAGGGGGAGGCCCAGTACTTC | CASSPGLQGEAQYF
TRBD2 | NA | TRBJ2-1 | TRBV11-2 | TGTGCCAGCAGCCAAGGACTAGCGGCCTACAGTGAGCAGTTCTTC | CASSQGLAAYSEQFF
TRBD2 | many | TRBJ2-2 | TRBV4-1 | TGCGCCAGCAGCCAGGCGGCTAGCGGGAGGGAGGGGGAGCTGTTTTTT | CASSQAASGREGELFF
TRBD2 | NA | TRBJ2-7 | TRBV7-3 | TGTGTCAGCAGCCCATCCGGGACTAGCGGGGCCTACGAGCAGTACTTC | CVSSPSGTSGAYEQYF
TRBD2 | NA | TRBJ2-7 | TRBV11-2 | TGTGCCAGTAGCCCTCTTCTAGCGGGAGATTCCTACGAGCAGTACTTC | CASSPLLAGDSYEQYF
NA | NA | TRBJ2-5 | TRBV5-1 | TGCGCCAGCAGCTTGGCCTCGGGGGCTGAGACCCAGTACTTC | CASSLASGAETQYF
NA | NA | TRBJ1-1 | TRBV4-3 | TGCGCCAGCAGCCGAAGGACCGCGACGGACATTGAGGCCTTCTTT | CASSRRTATDIEAFF
NA | many | TRBJ2-7 | TRBV12-3/TRBV12-4 | TGTGCCAGCAGTTTAGGGCAGAGCTACGAGCAGTACTTC | CASSLGQSYEQYF
NA | many | TRBJ2-1 | TRBV12-3/TRBV12-4 | TGTGCCAGCACCCGCCAGGTGATCGGGGATGAGCAGTTCTTC | CASTRQVIGDEQFF
NA | many | TRBJ2-2 | TRBV6-2/TRBV6-3 | TGTGCCAGCAGCCACTACTCCGGGGAGCTGTTTTTT | CASSHYSGELFF
NA | NA | TRBJ2-1 | TRBV7-9 | TGTGCCAGCAGCTCCACCGGGACCCACATTGAGCAGTTCTTC | CASSSTGTHIEQFF
NA | NA | TRBJ2-7 | TRBV5-4 | TGTGCCAGCAGCCCGAAGGGGGTCCCCTACGAGCAGTACTTC | CASSPKGVPYEQYF
NA | NA | TRBJ1-2 | TRBV29-1 | TGCAGCGTCCAACAGGACTGGTCGGCCTATGGCCACACCTTC | CSVQQDWSAYGHTF